The clone carrying this T cell receptor beta chain has just a few counts. Its specificity is unknown. This sample stems from a study of T cells in Graves' hyperthyroidism and ophthalmopathy. Template material for amplifying TCR beta CDR3 regions consisted of RNA transcripts. During a first-round RT-PCR of the TCR CDR3, the HTBI primer set was used. A single record per CDR3 protein comes from TCRdb applying MiXCR to the multiplex PCR reads. The table lists about 640,000 distinct CDR3 sequences, 20% of them singletons. CDR3 size: 19 residues. With 0 bases clipped from V and 0 bases from J, the junction kept 11 bases outside the gene matches. Looked up from germline, CDR1 is SGHRS and CDR2 is YFSETQ. General observations from the study: Most clonotypes expanded in thyroid above 0.001 were likewise present in blood.

Exclusion of patients followed from uncontrolled infection, other autoimmune disease, pregnancy or lactation. Clinical symptoms, serum thyroxine, TRAb, thyroid ultrasound and orbital computed tomography informed diagnoses. J is TRBJ1-1 and V is TRBV5-1; 10 bases fit TRBD1. The clonotype comes from a man aged 30-40 years with Graves' ophthalmopathy. Sequenced input: blood. CDR3 amino acids: CASSLVGLRDRGVNTEAFF. As DNA, the CDR3 is TGCGCCAGCAGCTTGGTGGGGCTCCGGGACAGGGGAGTGAACACTGAAGCTTTCTTT.